One and the same sample provided the 22 T cell receptor beta chains below, sequenced in a study of T-cell memory formation after mild COVID-19. TCRdb independently ran MiXCR on the 5' RACE reads; one entry per CDR3 protein. Among about 150,000 distinct CDR3 sequences listed, less than 25% were seen once. The sequencing input was PBMCs or a T cell subset sorted from them (not recorded which). These receptors were taken from an adult woman who had mild COVID-19 (a few samples of this study predate the infection). Cell type and time point are not known.

This clonotype was counted once. The chain is built from TRBV7-8 and TRBJ1-5, with D perhaps matching TRBD1 (6 bases). The CDR3 runs 17 residues. Trimming removed 0 bases at V and 0 bases at J, with 12 bases between. CDR1 and CDR2 from the germline V gene are SGHVS and FQNEAQ. In DNA, the CDR3 is TGTGCCAGCAGCTTAGCGGGAGGGACACATAGCAATCAGCCCCAGCATTTT. This encodes CASSLAGGTHSNQPQHF. The entire variable domain, with the rest obtained from reference TRBV7-8 and TRBJ1-5, is as follows: GAGVSQSPRYKVAKRGQDVALRCDPISGHVSLFWYQQALGQGPEFLTYFQNEAQLDKSGLPSDRFFAERPEGSVSTLKIQRTQQEDSAVYLCASSLAGGTHSNQPQHFGDGTRLSIL.

This clonotype was recorded a few times. The gene calls are TRBV2 and TRBJ2-3; D call uncertain. This CDR3 is built from 15 residues. Trimming pared 3 bases from V and 1 base from J, leaving 11 bases between. Germline CDR1 SNHLY, CDR2 FYNNEI. The DNA for the CDR3 is TGTGCCAGCAGTGAGTTTGCGGACCGCACAGATACGCAGTATTTT. Its protein is CASSEFADRTDTQYF.

This clonotype was detected only a few times. The rearrangement uses TRBV15 and TRBJ1-4; no reliable D call. With 0 bases removed from V and 7 bases from J, the gap between germline ends came to 12 bases. The germline V gene encodes CDR1 LNHNV and CDR2 YYDKDF (reference sequence). CDR3 length: 15 amino acids. CDR3 residues: CATSRDRGYGEKLFF. CDR3 sequence (DNA): TGTGCCACCAGCAGAGACAGAGGGTATGGTGAAAAACTGTTTTTT.

This chain links TRBV2 with TRBJ2-1, with 9 positions matching TRBD2. Germline V gene sequence: CDR1 SNHLY, CDR2 FYNNEI. J was trimmed by 5 bases and V by 4 bases; bases with no gene match: 3. The length of the CDR3 is 14 residues. The CDR3 is CASSGASGDNEQFF. The CDR3 DNA reads as TGTGCCAGCAGTGGGGCTAGCGGGGACAATGAGCAGTTCTTC. The whole variable domain, remainder taken from reference TRBV2 and TRBJ2-1, is EPEVTQTPSHQVTQMGQEVILRCVPISNHLYFYWYRQILGQKVEFLVSFYNNEISEKSEIFDDQFSVERPDGSNFTLKIRSTKLEDSAMYFCASSGASGDNEQFFGPGTRLTVL.

The chain links TRBV30 to TRBJ2-3, with a tentative D call TRBD2 (5 bases). Trimming stripped 5 bases from V and 5 bases from J, with 11 bases between. Germline lookup yields CDR1 GTSNPN and CDR2 SVGIG (reference sequence). The CDR3 totals 12 residues. The CDR3 is CAWGAGGDTQYF. The CDR3 DNA sequence: TGTGCCTGGGGCGCAGGAGGAGATACGCAGTATTTT.

This clonotype was seen a few times. V is TRBV7-9 and J is TRBJ2-3, with D uncertain. Germline V gives CDR1 SEHNR, CDR2 FQNEAQ (reference sequence). V was clipped by 2 bases and J by 5 bases, with 8 bases between them. The CDR3 covers 13 residues. As DNA, the CDR3 is TGTGCCAGCAGCTTAACGGTAGGAGATACGCAGTATTTT. Amino acid sequence: CASSLTVGDTQYF.

DNA for the CDR3: TGTGCCAGCAGTTACTCGTCGACAGGGTCTGGAAACACCATATATTTT. It translates to CASSYSSTGSGNTIYF. The chain recombines TRBV6-6 with TRBJ1-3, with 7 nucleotides matching TRBD1. The J segment lost 1 base and the V segment lost 0 bases, leaving 3 bases of the junction unmatched. The CDR3 is 16 residues long. The germline V gene encodes CDR1 MNHNY and CDR2 SVGAGI (reference sequence).

This clonotype was seen a handful of times. V is TRBV10-3 and J is TRBJ2-7; D not resolved. The CDR3 is 14 residues long. From germline, CDR1 is ENHRY and CDR2 SYGVKD. Trimming stripped 0 bases from V and 6 bases from J, with 12 bases between. In DNA form, the CDR3 reads TGTGCCATCAGTGAGTCGATTAGCAGCAGCGAGCAGTACTTC. Residues: CAISESISSSEQYF.

This rearrangement joins TRBV30 to TRBJ1-1, with D uncertain. The length of the CDR3 is 13 residues. V gave up 1 base and J gave up 1 base, with 7 bases separating them. Germline V gene sequence: CDR1 GTSNPN, CDR2 SVGIG (reference sequence). CDR3 DNA sequence: TGTGCCTGGAGTGGACTCTGGAACACTGAAGCTTTCTTT. This gives the protein CAWSGLWNTEAFF.

A single count supports this clonotype. V gene TRBV9 combines with J gene TRBJ2-3, with a weak D call TRBD1 (6 bases). This CDR3 is built from 15 residues. Deletions cut 0 bases from V and 4 bases from J, with 12 bases between. Looked up from germline, CDR1 is SGDLS and CDR2 is YYNGEE. Here the CDR3 reads CASSVGGGESDTQYF. The CDR3 DNA sequence: TGTGCCAGCAGCGTAGGAGGGGGTGAGTCAGATACGCAGTATTTT.

The chain is built from TRBV9 and TRBJ2-1; 10 nucleotides agree with TRBD2. After removal of 6 bases from V and 7 bases from J, the junction contained 4 bases not matched to a gene. The CDR3 runs to 13 residues. CDR1 is SGDLS and CDR2 is YYNGEE in the germline V gene. CDR3 in amino acids: CASMASGSNEQFF. In DNA, the CDR3 is TGTGCCAGCATGGCTAGCGGGAGTAATGAGCAGTTCTTC.

The rearrangement links TRBV3-1 to TRBJ2-7, with 14 positions matching TRBD2. With V trimmed by 5 bases and J by 6 bases, 6 bases remained unmatched. The CDR3 totals 15 residues. Per germline, CDR1 LGHDT and CDR2 YNNKEL (reference sequence). CDR3 DNA: TGTGCCAGCAGCTCGGGACTAGCGGGAGTTCTCGAGCAGTACTTC. Translating gives CASSSGLAGVLEQYF.

The rearrangement links TRBV7-9 to TRBJ2-2, with TRBD2 identical over 9 bases. CDR3 length: 16 amino acids. Germline CDR1 and CDR2: SEHNR and FQNEAQ (reference sequence). V lost 5 bases and J lost 4; bases outside the gene matches: 8. The CDR3, as DNA: TGTGCCAGCAGCCCCCACCTAGCGGGACGCACCGGGGAGCTGTTTTTT. This gives the protein CASSPHLAGRTGELFF.

CDR3 loop: CASGNRDKLYSEQFF. In DNA form, the CDR3 reads TGTGCCAGCGGGAACCGGGACAAGCTGTATAGTGAGCAGTTCTTC. The rearrangement links TRBV7-8 to TRBJ2-1, with D tentatively TRBD1 (6 bases). The CDR3 totals 15 residues. Trimming cost V 8 bases and J 9 bases, with 23 bases left between them. Germline CDR1 is SGHVS and CDR2 is FQNEAQ.

This clonotype was picked up a small number of times. The chain uses TRBV10-3 and TRBJ2-2; the D gene could be TRBD1 or TRBD2 (5 bases each). The CDR3 spans 16 residues. Deletions cut 2 bases from V and 0 bases from J, with 10 bases between. CDR1 and CDR2 (germline): ENHRY, SYGVKD. The CDR3 bases are TGTGCCATCAGTGAGAGCGGCAGGGCGAACACCGGGGAGCTGTTTTTT. This sequence encodes CAISESGRANTGELFF.

This clonotype was picked up many times. The V gene is TRBV7-9, the J gene TRBJ2-1; the match to TRBD2 covers 7 bases. CDR3 length: 15 amino acids. J lost 3 bases, V lost 5 bases, and 7 bases had no gene match. CDR1 SEHNR and CDR2 FQNEAQ come from the germline V gene (reference sequence). The CDR3 region has the DNA TGTGCCAGCAGCCCCCCTAGCGGCCTCTACAATGAGCAGTTCTTC. It specifies CASSPPSGLYNEQFF.

This clonotype has only a few counts. The CDR3 DNA follows: TGTGCCAGCAGCGCGTTTATGCGGGACAGCAATAACAATGAGCAGTTCTTC. Amino acid sequence: CASSAFMRDSNNNEQFF. The gene calls are TRBV7-9 and TRBJ2-1; the D gene is possibly TRBD1 (7 bases). Trimming cost V 5 bases and J 5 bases, with 22 bases left between them. The CDR3 is 17 residues long. Germline V gives CDR1 SEHNR, CDR2 FQNEAQ (reference sequence).

This clonotype appeared a few times. The chain recombines TRBV9 with TRBJ1-1; 8 nucleotides agree with TRBD1. Germline V gene sequence: CDR1 SGDLS, CDR2 YYNGEE. With 0 bases clipped from V and 4 bases from J, the junction kept 8 bases outside the gene matches. The CDR3 spans 16 residues. The CDR3 reads CASSVGDRLHPTEAFF. The CDR3 bases are TGTGCCAGCAGCGTAGGGGACAGGCTCCACCCCACTGAAGCTTTCTTT.

This clonotype has only a few counts. The rearrangement links TRBV12-3 or TRBV12-4 to TRBJ1-1; D ambiguous. This CDR3 is 15 amino acids long. The V end lost 1 base, the J end lost 0 bases, and 9 bases lay between the germline ends. CDR3 protein: CASSLGRSMNTEAFF. CDR3 DNA: TGTGCCAGCAGTTTAGGGAGGAGTATGAACACTGAAGCTTTCTTT.

This clonotype was picked up one time. The chain uses TRBV6-6 and TRBJ1-1; D is uncertain. The germline V gene encodes CDR1 MNHNY and CDR2 SVGAGI (reference sequence). There are 16 residues in the CDR3. The ends were cut back, 0 bases at V and 3 bases at J, with 14 bases in the middle. Here the CDR3 DNA reads TGTGCCAGCAGTTACTCGCTGTACGCCAAGGACACTGAAGCTTTCTTT. Residues: CASSYSLYAKDTEAFF.

The chain employs TRBV5-6 and TRBJ2-7; unclear D gene. V gave up 0 bases and J gave up 3 bases, with 10 bases separating them. CDR1 SGHDT and CDR2 YYEEEE come from the germline V gene. This CDR3 contains 14 residues. CDR3 sequence: CASSLVQRVYEQYF. For the CDR3, the DNA is TGTGCCAGCAGCTTGGTGCAGAGAGTCTACGAGCAGTACTTC.

This clonotype has more than one count but fewer than ten. The chain combines TRBV5-5 with TRBJ2-5; D gene uncertain. Trimming removed 4 bases at V and 1 base at J, with 11 bases between. Germline V gene sequence: CDR1 SGHKS, CDR2 YYEKEE (reference sequence). CDR3 length: 14 amino acids. The CDR3 DNA follows: TGTGCCAGCAGCAAAGGGCCCGTCCAAGAGACCCAGTACTTC. Translating gives CASSKGPVQETQYF.